A single T cell receptor (beta chain) is shown here with its context. This clonotype occurred once. Its antigen is still unknown. Per-nucleotide qualities are absent, and no much larger clonotype sits a single base away. The data stem from a study of T-cell memory formation after mild COVID-19 (dated by TCRdb to the early 2020s). Describing the broader study: TCR sequence clusters from the two donors were found to be largely donor specific. Longitudinal TCRalpha and TCRbeta repertoire sequencing tracked T-cell clones expanding and contracting after mild COVID-19 in two donors. Two young, previously healthy adult volunteers, one female and one male, were included in the cohort. On the study overall, not on this receptor specifically: SARS-CoV-2 specificity was not confirmed for the second-wave clones peaking on day 37. Clones that contracted from day 15 to 85 showed balanced CD4/CD8 phenotypes, whereas a second wave of clones that expanded from day 15 to 37 leaned towards CD4+. Some responding clones were detected in pre-infection memory, which suggested that pre-existing cross-reactive memory T cells had joined the SARS-CoV-2 response. Only two mild cases were covered in the study, and larger cohorts including severe cases with pre-infection samples were considered necessary. Contracting CD4+ clones turned up mainly in the CM and EM memory subsets, whereas EMRA was where CD8+ clones were enriched.

The sample was run on an Illumina NovaSeq 6000. TCRalpha and TCRbeta cDNA libraries were constructed by 5'RACE with constant-segment primers, with sample barcodes and unique molecular identifiers being introduced. Trizol reagent was used to extract RNA from every sample. The libraries were amplified in two PCR steps, and the second step added a second sample barcode and Illumina TruSeq adapters. The libraries were sequenced on an Illumina NovaSeq using 2 x 150 bp paired-end reads. On the study's bioinformatics: With migec v1.2.7, reads were demultiplexed and then collapsed into UMI-guided consensus sequences. Using mixcr v2.1.11, UMI consensuses were aligned to TRA and TRB V and J templates and then assembled into clonotypes. A clonotype was counted as expanded or contracted only if both edgeR and NoisET called the change significant, with noise models trained on biological replicates. For edgeR calls, the cutoffs were a false discovery rate-adjusted p below 0.01 and a log2 fold-change threshold of 1. As an exploratory analysis of dynamics, max-normalized trajectories of the 1000 most abundant clonotypes were examined by PCA with hierarchical clustering. Separately sequenced CD4+ and CD8+ repertoires were used to assign the CD4 or CD8 phenotype of responding clones. The raw public data were reprocessed by TCRdb itself: fastp quality trimming at Q25, MiXCR clonotype calling, in-frame beta chains only. Duplicate CDR3 protein sequences are folded into a single record with the most common DNA and genes. The V and J calls reflect TCRdb's pipeline rather than the authors' work. A total of roughly 480,000 distinct CDR3 sequences appear in this sample, 20% to 30% of them only once. The ten largest clonotypes hold around 13% of the sample.

Ficoll-Paque density gradient centrifugation was the method used to isolate PBMCs. Between the V and J ends, shortened by 3 bases and 5 bases respectively, the junction contains 17 bases. The CDR3 runs 16 residues from the cysteine to the phenylalanine. Only the CDR3 region is kept as DNA, spanning 48 bases read in frame from base 1. The germline V gene (reference sequence) supplies CDR1 LGHDT and CDR2 YNNKEL. This receptor was identified in an adult woman who had mild COVID-19 (a few samples of this study predate the infection). The sample titles of this study are shuffled in the database, so cell type and time point are left out; the donor was told from shared clones. The chain couples TRBV3-1 to TRBJ2-1; the D call could be TRBD1 or TRBD2, with each sharing 5 bases. Sequencing input: PBMCs or a T cell subset sorted from them (not recorded which). Here is the DNA: TGTGCCAGCAGCCAGACGAGGGGACGGTGGGACAATGAGCAGTTCTTC. This translates into CASSQTRGRWDNEQFF.